Below, 30 T cell receptor beta chains from the same sample are listed, as sequenced in a study of T-cell reconstitution after alpha-beta-depleted transplantation in children. The TCRbeta library was prepared with unique molecular identifiers. TCRdb re-analysed the PCR reads in MiXCR, keeping a single row per CDR3 protein. The sample holds 600,000 to 700,000 distinct CDR3 sequences; around a sixth are singletons and the top ten take 1.1%. The sample in question was PBMCs from the stem cell graft donor, obtained from the stem cell graft. All receptors derive from a human donor who donated a stem cell graft to a child with acute myeloid leukemia.

The rearrangement joins TRBV20-1 to TRBJ2-7, with a weak D call TRBD2 (5 bases). V was pared by 5 bases and J by 5 bases, with 10 bases between. Germline lookup yields CDR1 DFQATT and CDR2 SNEGSKA (reference sequence). The CDR3 consists of 11 residues. CDR3 protein: CSAAQRDEQYV. DNA for the CDR3: TGCAGTGCTGCGCAGAGGGACGAGCAGTACGTC.

The gene calls are TRBV7-2 and TRBJ2-3, with D tentatively TRBD2 (5 bases). V dropped 7 bases and J dropped 4 bases, with 21 bases sitting between them. CDR1 and CDR2 (germline): SGHTA, FQGNSA. The CDR3 runs 16 residues. As DNA, the CDR3 is TGTGCCAGCACTCCGGGGAGTCTGCCGCGGGCAGATACGCAGTATTTT. Residues: CASTPGSLPRADTQYF. Full variable domain (missing parts from reference TRBV7-2 and TRBJ2-3): GAGVSQSPSNKVTEKGKDVELRCDPISGHTALYWYRQSLGQGLEFLIYFQGNSAPDKSGLPSDRFSAERTGGSVSTLTIQRTQQEDSAVYLCASTPGSLPRADTQYFGPGTRLTVL.

This chain links TRBV20-1 with TRBJ2-1, with D perhaps TRBD1 or TRBD2 (6 bases each). CDR3 length: 13 residues. V was clipped by 6 bases and J by 5 bases, with 14 bases between them. Germline CDR1 is DFQATT and CDR2 is SNEGSKA (reference sequence). In DNA form, the CDR3 reads TGCAGTGCGCCGGGGGCGTTGGACAATGAGCAGTTCTTC. Amino acids: CSAPGALDNEQFF.

Details on this clonotype: This may be a read error, as it is one base from a much larger clone. The CDR3 here is CSASAGGLNTGELFF. CDR3 DNA: TGCAGTGCTAGTGCTGGCGGACTGAACACCGGGGAGCTGTTTTTT. The gene calls are TRBV20-1 and TRBJ2-2, with D perhaps TRBD2 (5 bases). This CDR3 has 15 amino acids. The V end was cut by 3 bases, the J end by 1 base, with 12 bases between. Germline-derived CDR1 and CDR2 are DFQATT and SNEGSKA (reference sequence).

This clonotype was seen ten or more times. The genes are TRBV7-3 and TRBJ2-7; 8 bases match TRBD1. From germline, CDR1 is SGHTA and CDR2 FQGTGA. This CDR3 region has 15 residues. V lost 5 bases to trimming and J lost 2 bases; unmatched junction nucleotides: 8. CDR3 DNA sequence: TGTGCCAGCAGCCAAACCGTGGGACAGGCCTACGAGCAGTACTTC. Translation: CASSQTVGQAYEQYF. Using reference TRBV7-3 and TRBJ2-7 for the parts outside the CDR3, the full variable domain is GAGVSQTPSNKVTEKGKYVELRCDPISGHTALYWYRQSLGQGPEFLIYFQGTGAADDSGLPNDRFFAVRPEGSVSTLKIQRTERGDSAVYLCASSQTVGQAYEQYFGPGTRLTVT.

This chain joins TRBV5-1 and TRBJ1-1; no reliable D call. Germline V gene data show CDR1 as SGHRS and CDR2 as YFSETQ. The CDR3 covers 13 residues. V was clipped by 5 bases and J by 3 bases, with 11 bases between them. The CDR3 DNA follows: TGCGCCAGCAGTCAAAGCGGGGACACTGAAGCTTTCTTT. Its translation: CASSQSGDTEAFF.

The sample holds many counts of this clonotype. The chain has TRBV20-1 and TRBJ1-5; D perhaps matches TRBD1 (5 bases). Germline V lookup: CDR1 DFQATT, CDR2 SNEGSKA (reference sequence). V shed 5 bases and J shed 0 bases, with 11 bases lying between them. The CDR3 is made up of 14 amino acids. The CDR3 coding sequence is TGCAGTGCTGGGGTCGGGGGTAGCAATCAGCCCCAGCATTTT. Translated: CSAGVGGSNQPQHF.

There are many counts of this clonotype. The V and J genes are TRBV29-1 and TRBJ2-1; 7 nucleotides match TRBD1. Germline trimming cut 6 bases from V and 1 base from J; bases unmatched to any gene: 6. The CDR3 is 14 residues long. The germline gives CDR1 SQVTM, CDR2 ANQGSEA. DNA for the CDR3: TGCAGCGTCCCACGACAGGGATCCTACAATGAGCAGTTCTTC. Its protein product is CSVPRQGSYNEQFF.

This clonotype has more than one count but fewer than ten. The rearrangement uses TRBV7-2 and TRBJ2-2, with TRBD2 matching 9 bases. The CDR3 loop spans 15 amino acids. V lost 5 bases, J lost 1 base, and 2 bases stayed unmatched. Looked up from germline, CDR1 is SGHTA and CDR2 is FQGNSA. This chain's CDR3 is CASSTLAGNTGELFF. The CDR3 DNA sequence: TGTGCCAGCAGCACACTAGCGGGGAACACCGGGGAGCTGTTTTTT. The whole variable domain, filled in from reference TRBV7-2 and TRBJ2-2, reads GAGVSQSPSNKVTEKGKDVELRCDPISGHTALYWYRQSLGQGLEFLIYFQGNSAPDKSGLPSDRFSAERTGGSVSTLTIQRTQQEDSAVYLCASSTLAGNTGELFFGEGSRLTVL.

In regard to this clonotype: A clone one base away is much larger, so this may be a read error. This chain's CDR3 is CASSYGMEQFF. The CDR3 DNA reads TGTGCCAGCAGTTACGGGATGGAGCAGTTCTTC. V usage is TRBV6-5 and J usage is TRBJ2-1; D is uncertain. Trimming removed 2 bases from V and 10 bases from J, with 6 bases in between. Looked up from germline, CDR1 is MNHEY and CDR2 is SVGAGI. There are 11 residues in the CDR3.

This chain connects TRBV27 to TRBJ2-3; tentatively, D is TRBD1 (6 bases). Germline assignment: CDR1 MNHEY and CDR2 SMNVEV (reference sequence). The CDR3 loop spans 15 amino acids. V shed 0 bases and J shed 1 base, with 8 bases lying between them. Written as DNA, the CDR3 is TGTGCCAGCAGTTTATCCCCAGGGGGCACAGATACGCAGTATTTT. Translation gives CASSLSPGGTDTQYF.

The chain recombines TRBV9 with TRBJ2-3, with no clear D. Trimming took 0 bases from V and 5 from J, leaving 10 bases between them. Germline V CDR1 and CDR2: SGDLS, YYNGEE. This CDR3 is 14 amino acids long. The CDR3 DNA follows: TGTGCCAGCAGCGTAGCTTACCGAGGAGATACGCAGTATTTT. Protein: CASSVAYRGDTQYF.

This chain links TRBV7-2 with TRBJ2-3; a possible D gene is TRBD1 (6 bases). Germline lookup yields CDR1 SGHTA and CDR2 FQGNSA. Trimming took 5 bases from V and 2 from J, leaving 8 bases between them. The CDR3 is made up of 13 amino acids. Here the CDR3 DNA reads TGTGCCAGCAGCGGACAGAACACAGATACGCAGTATTTT. Translated: CASSGQNTDTQYF.

This chain links TRBV24-1 with TRBJ2-2; 9 nucleotides line up with TRBD1. Trimming removed 2 bases from V and 6 bases from J; junction bases left unmatched: 3. The CDR3 has 15 residues. From germline, CDR1 is KGHDR and CDR2 SFDVKD. CDR3 sequence (DNA): TGTGCCACCAGTGATTCCGGGACAGGGTCCGGGGAGCTGTTTTTT. Protein: CATSDSGTGSGELFF.

This clonotype was observed many times. V gene TRBV20-1 combines with J gene TRBJ1-5, with 8 bases that match TRBD1. The germline gives CDR1 DFQATT, CDR2 SNEGSKA (reference sequence). V gave up 3 bases and J gave up 4 bases; unmatched junction bases: 2. The CDR3 is 13 amino acids. The CDR3 spells CSASGDRNQPQHF. CDR3 bases: TGCAGTGCTAGTGGGGACAGGAATCAGCCCCAGCATTTT.

This clonotype was picked up many times. The chain joins TRBV7-2 to TRBJ1-1; 10 bases match TRBD1. V gave up 1 base and J gave up 13 bases; unmatched junction bases: 9. This CDR3 is 14 amino acids long. Germline assignment: CDR1 SGHTA and CDR2 FQGNSA. The CDR3 DNA follows: TGTGCCAGCAGCTTAGTTGGACAGGGGGGGCCCGTTTTCTTT. Amino acids: CASSLVGQGGPVFF.

This clonotype was seen a few times. The chain combines TRBV24-1 with TRBJ2-1; 7 bases agree with TRBD2. The V and J ends lost 10 bases and 6 bases, in that order; junction bases with no gene match: 5. This CDR3 spans 12 amino acids. From germline, CDR1 is KGHDR and CDR2 SFDVKD. The chain's CDR3 is CATGGEFNEQFF. The CDR3 DNA reads TGTGCCACGGGGGGGGAGTTCAATGAGCAGTTCTTC.

This clonotype was recorded at least ten times. CDR3 in DNA: TGCAGTGCTATAGCTAGCAATCAGCCCCAGCATTTT. Translated: CSAIASNQPQHF. The gene calls are TRBV20-1 and TRBJ1-5; D remains ambiguous. V gave up 4 bases and J gave up 0 bases, with 4 bases separating them. The CDR3 runs 12 residues. CDR1 is DFQATT, CDR2 SNEGSKA, per germline (reference sequence).

At least ten counts were recorded for this clonotype. V is TRBV20-1 and J is TRBJ1-2; 10 bases align to TRBD1. Germline V CDR1 and CDR2: DFQATT, SNEGSKA (reference sequence). The ends lost 6 bases at V and 3 bases at J; junction bases unmatched: 10. The length of the CDR3 is 15 residues. The CDR3 loop is CSASPGQGIDYGYTF. CDR3 coding DNA: TGCAGTGCGAGTCCGGGACAGGGGATCGACTATGGCTACACCTTC.

This clonotype was seen repeatedly, ten times or more. This chain uses TRBV5-6 with TRBJ1-1; no clear D. The CDR3 contains 14 residues. The ends were cut back, 0 bases at V and 7 bases at J, with 13 bases in the middle. Germline CDR1 and CDR2: SGHDT and YYEEEE. The CDR3 loop reads CASSLGSARLEAFF. The CDR3 DNA is TGTGCCAGCAGCTTGGGGTCGGCCCGTCTTGAAGCTTTCTTT. Complete variable domain (other parts from reference TRBV5-6 and TRBJ1-1): DAGVTQSPTHLIKTRGQQVTLRCSPKSGHDTVSWYQQALGQGPQFIFQYYEEEERQRGNFPDRFSGHQFPNYSSELNVNALLLGDSALYLCASSLGSARLEAFFGQGTRLTVV.

This clonotype was detected ten times or more. The V gene is TRBV20-1, the J gene TRBJ2-5, with D possibly being TRBD1 (5 bases). Trimming removed 1 base from V and 7 bases from J, with 13 bases in between. The CDR3 length is 13 residues. In germline, CDR1 is DFQATT, CDR2 SNEGSKA (reference sequence). CDR3 sequence (DNA): TGCAGTGCTAGAGGAGAGGACATCGGGACCCAGTACTTC. It yields the protein CSARGEDIGTQYF.

This sequence joins TRBV7-2 and TRBJ1-1; tentative D call: TRBD1 (6 bases). From germline, CDR1 is SGHTA and CDR2 FQGNSA. The CDR3 runs 14 residues. V lost 5 bases and J lost 4, with 14 bases in between. The CDR3 nucleotides read TGTGCCAGCAGCCACACACAGGGAGGCACTGAAGCTTTCTTT. This encodes CASSHTQGGTEAFF.

This clonotype has just a few counts. The J gene is TRBJ2-5, the V gene TRBV7-2; 9 bases are a match to TRBD1. Germline V gene sequence: CDR1 SGHTA, CDR2 FQGNSA. This CDR3 has 16 residues. V dropped 3 bases and J dropped 4; count of bases not matched to a gene: 9. The CDR3 loop reads CASSLGDRASPETQYF. The CDR3 nucleotides are TGTGCCAGCAGCTTGGGGGACAGGGCCTCCCCAGAGACCCAGTACTTC. Filled out from reference TRBV7-2 and TRBJ2-5, the complete variable domain reads GAGVSQSPSNKVTEKGKDVELRCDPISGHTALYWYRQSLGQGLEFLIYFQGNSAPDKSGLPSDRFSAERTGGSVSTLTIQRTQQEDSAVYLCASSLGDRASPETQYFGPGTRLLVL.

This clonotype was counted between two and nine times. This chain connects TRBV5-6 to TRBJ2-1, with D unclear. Looked up from germline, CDR1 is SGHDT and CDR2 is YYEEEE. The V end lost 2 bases, the J end lost 4 bases, and 10 bases lay between the germline ends. This CDR3 region has 14 residues. CDR3 protein: CASSLEFTYNEQFF. CDR3 in DNA: TGTGCCAGCAGCTTAGAGTTCACATACAATGAGCAGTTCTTC.

The rearrangement joins TRBV20-1 to TRBJ1-2; D is possibly TRBD1 (5 bases). Germline V gene data show CDR1 as DFQATT and CDR2 as SNEGSKA (reference sequence). V lost 3 bases and J 5 bases, leaving 22 bases between the germline ends. The CDR3 is 16 amino acids. CDR3 sequence: CSASPPSGIPSYGYTF. DNA for the CDR3: TGCAGTGCTAGCCCACCTTCAGGGATCCCGTCTTATGGCTACACCTTC.

The sample holds one count of this clonotype. This may be a read error: a much more frequent sequence differs by one nucleotide. The V gene is TRBV20-1, the J gene TRBJ2-4; possibly TRBD2 for D (6 bases). The CDR3 has 13 amino acids. V was trimmed by 6 bases and J by 7 bases, leaving 16 bases between them. Germline assignment: CDR1 DFQATT and CDR2 SNEGSKA (reference sequence). The CDR3 sequence is CSAPHGAGNIQYF. The CDR3 region has the DNA TGCAGTGCCCCCCATGGGGCGGGGAACATTCAGTACTTC.

This clonotype was seen at least ten times. V and J are TRBV29-1 and TRBJ2-5, with 8 positions matching TRBD2. The trim removed 5 bases at V and 0 bases at J, leaving 5 bases unmatched. Germline V gene data show CDR1 as SQVTM and CDR2 as ANQGSEA. The CDR3 spans 14 residues. The DNA for the CDR3 is TGCAGCGTTCGATTAGCGGGGAACCAAGAGACCCAGTACTTC. This encodes CSVRLAGNQETQYF.

This clonotype has just a few counts. The gene calls are TRBV28 and TRBJ1-3; D ambiguous. Trimming removed 6 bases from V and 0 bases from J, with 15 bases in between. In germline, CDR1 is MDHEN, CDR2 SYDVKM. The CDR3 is 16 residues long. The CDR3 nucleotides read TGTGCCAGCAGCCCCTACGGCAGGACCTCTGGAAACACCATATATTTT. Its protein product is CASSPYGRTSGNTIYF.

The rearrangement joins TRBV15 to TRBJ2-1; D not certain. CDR1 and CDR2 from the germline V gene are LNHNV and YYDKDF (reference sequence). The CDR3 spans 15 residues. The V end lost 8 bases, the J end lost 0 bases, and 14 bases lay between the germline ends. This CDR3 is CATGPSSSSYNEQFF. The CDR3 DNA reads TGTGCCACCGGGCCCTCCAGCTCCTCCTACAATGAGCAGTTCTTC.

V usage is TRBV11-3 and J usage is TRBJ2-2, with unresolved D. The CDR3 extends over 14 amino acids. Per germline, CDR1 SGHNT and CDR2 YENEEA. Deletions cut 0 bases from V and 6 bases from J, with 8 bases between. In nucleotides, the CDR3 is TGTGCCAGCAGCTTAGACCCCAGATCCGGGGAGCTGTTTTTT. It yields the protein CASSLDPRSGELFF.